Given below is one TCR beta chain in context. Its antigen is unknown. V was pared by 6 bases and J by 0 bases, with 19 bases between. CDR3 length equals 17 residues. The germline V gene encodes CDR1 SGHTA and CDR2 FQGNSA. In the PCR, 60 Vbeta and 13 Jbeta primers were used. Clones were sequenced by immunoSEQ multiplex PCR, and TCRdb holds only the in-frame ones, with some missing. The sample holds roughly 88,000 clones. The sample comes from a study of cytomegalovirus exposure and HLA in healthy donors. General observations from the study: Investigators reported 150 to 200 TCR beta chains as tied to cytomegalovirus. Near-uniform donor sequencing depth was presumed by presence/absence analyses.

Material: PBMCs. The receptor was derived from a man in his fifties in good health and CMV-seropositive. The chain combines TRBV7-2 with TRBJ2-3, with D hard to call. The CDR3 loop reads CASSHVAFFLSTDTQYF. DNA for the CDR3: TGTGCCAGCAGTCATGTGGCTTTCTTCCTTAGCACAGATACGCAGTATTTT.